This TCR beta chain comes out of a study of T cell responses to AZD1222 COVID-19 vaccine. Sequencing used immunoSEQ multiplex PCR; TCRdb keeps in-frame clones, though not all of them. The table includes about 100,000 clones, about 88% detected once. The V segment lost 5 bases and the J segment 3 bases; nucleotides outside the gene matches: 4. The CDR3 runs 14 residues. CDR1 and CDR2 from the germline V gene are LNHDA and SQIVND (reference sequence). The rearrangement links TRBV19 to TRBJ2-7; TRBD1 agrees at 10 bases. This specimen was peripheral blood, taken on day 0 of AZD1222 vaccination. This clonotype was sampled from an adult in good health. CDR3 loop: CASSPGQGFYEQYF. The CDR3 DNA reads as TGTGCCAGTAGTCCGGGACAGGGGTTCTACGAGCAGTACTTC.